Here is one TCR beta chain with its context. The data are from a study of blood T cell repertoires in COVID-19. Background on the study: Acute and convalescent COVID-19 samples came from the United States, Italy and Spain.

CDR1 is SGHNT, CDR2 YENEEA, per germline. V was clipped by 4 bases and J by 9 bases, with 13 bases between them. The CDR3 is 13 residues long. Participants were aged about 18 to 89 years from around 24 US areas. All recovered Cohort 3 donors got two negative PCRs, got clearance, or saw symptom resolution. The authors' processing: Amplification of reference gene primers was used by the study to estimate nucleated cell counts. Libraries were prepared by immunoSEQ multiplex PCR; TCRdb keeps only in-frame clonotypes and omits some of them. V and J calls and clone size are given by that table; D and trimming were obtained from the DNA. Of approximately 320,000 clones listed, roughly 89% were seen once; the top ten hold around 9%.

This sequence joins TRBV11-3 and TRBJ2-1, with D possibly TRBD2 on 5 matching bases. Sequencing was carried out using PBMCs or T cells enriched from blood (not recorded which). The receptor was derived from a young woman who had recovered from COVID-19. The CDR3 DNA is TGTGCCAGCAGCTACGGCGAGGGTGGTGAGCAGTTCTTC. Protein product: CASSYGEGGEQFF.